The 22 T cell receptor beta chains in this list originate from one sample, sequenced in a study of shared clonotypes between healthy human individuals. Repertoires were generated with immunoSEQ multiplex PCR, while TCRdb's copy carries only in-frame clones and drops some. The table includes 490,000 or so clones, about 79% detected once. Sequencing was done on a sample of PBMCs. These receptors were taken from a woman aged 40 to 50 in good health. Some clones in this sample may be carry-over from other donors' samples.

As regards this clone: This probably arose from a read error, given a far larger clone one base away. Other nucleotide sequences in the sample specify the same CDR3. The chain's CDR3 is CASSFTAQVRNTQYF. In DNA form, the CDR3 reads TGTGCCAGCAGTTTTACGGCCCAAGTCCGCAATACACAGTATTTT. The chain uses TRBV28 and TRBJ2-3; D is undetermined. This CDR3 spans 15 amino acids. Germline V gene lookup returns CDR1 MDHEN and CDR2 SYDVKM. The full variable domain, rest sourced from reference TRBV28 and TRBJ2-3, is DVKVTQSSRYLVKRTGEKVFLECVQDMDHENMFWYRQDPGLGLRLIYFSYDVKMKEKGDIPEGYSVSREKKERFSLILESASTNQTSMYLCASSFTAQVRNTQYFGPGTRLTVL.

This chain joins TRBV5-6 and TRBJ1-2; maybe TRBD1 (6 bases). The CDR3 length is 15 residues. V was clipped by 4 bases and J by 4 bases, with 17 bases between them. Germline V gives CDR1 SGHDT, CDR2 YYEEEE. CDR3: CASSPAGEVFYGYTF. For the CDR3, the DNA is TGTGCCAGCAGCCCTGCAGGGGAGGTTTTCTATGGCTACACCTTC. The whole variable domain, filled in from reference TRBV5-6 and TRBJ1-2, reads DAGVTQSPTHLIKTRGQQVTLRCSPKSGHDTVSWYQQALGQGPQFIFQYYEEEERQRGNFPDRFSGHQFPNYSSELNVNALLLGDSALYLCASSPAGEVFYGYTFGSGTRLTVV.

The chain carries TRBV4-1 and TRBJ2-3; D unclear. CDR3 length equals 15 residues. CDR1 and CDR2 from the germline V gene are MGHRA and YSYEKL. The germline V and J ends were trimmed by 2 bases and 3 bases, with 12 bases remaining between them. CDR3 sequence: CASSQSWTSTDTQYF. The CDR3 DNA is TGCGCCAGCAGCCAATCCTGGACGTCAACAGATACGCAGTATTTT.

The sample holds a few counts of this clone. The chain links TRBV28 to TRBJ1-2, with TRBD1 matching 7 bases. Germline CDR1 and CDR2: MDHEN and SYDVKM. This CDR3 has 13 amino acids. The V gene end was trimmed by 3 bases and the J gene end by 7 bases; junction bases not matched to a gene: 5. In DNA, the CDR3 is TGTGCCAGCAGTTTCGGCCCAGGGGGTGGCTACACCTTC. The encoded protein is CASSFGPGGGYTF.

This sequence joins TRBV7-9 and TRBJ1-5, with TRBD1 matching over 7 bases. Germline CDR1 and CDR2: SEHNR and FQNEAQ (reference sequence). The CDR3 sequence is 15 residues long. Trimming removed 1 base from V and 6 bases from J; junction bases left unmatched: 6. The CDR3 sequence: CASSLDVGDSQPQHF. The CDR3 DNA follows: TGTGCCAGCAGCTTAGATGTGGGGGACAGTCAGCCCCAGCATTTT.

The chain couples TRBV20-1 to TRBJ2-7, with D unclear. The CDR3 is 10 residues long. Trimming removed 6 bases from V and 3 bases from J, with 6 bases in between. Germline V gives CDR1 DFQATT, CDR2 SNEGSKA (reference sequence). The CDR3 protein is CSARYYEQYF. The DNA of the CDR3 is TGCAGTGCGAGATACTACGAGCAGTACTTC.

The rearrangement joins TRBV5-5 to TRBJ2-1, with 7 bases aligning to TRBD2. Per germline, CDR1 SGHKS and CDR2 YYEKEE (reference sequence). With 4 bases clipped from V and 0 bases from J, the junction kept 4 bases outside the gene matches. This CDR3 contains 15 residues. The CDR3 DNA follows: TGTGCCAGCAGCGGAGGGACTAACTCCTACAATGAGCAGTTCTTC. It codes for CASSGGTNSYNEQFF.

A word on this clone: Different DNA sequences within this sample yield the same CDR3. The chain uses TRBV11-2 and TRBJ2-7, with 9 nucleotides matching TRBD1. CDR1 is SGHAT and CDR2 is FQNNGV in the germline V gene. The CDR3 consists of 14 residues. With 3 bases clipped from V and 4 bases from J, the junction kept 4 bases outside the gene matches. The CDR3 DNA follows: TGTGCCAGCAGCTTGGGGACAGGGTTATACGAGCAGTACTTC. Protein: CASSLGTGLYEQYF. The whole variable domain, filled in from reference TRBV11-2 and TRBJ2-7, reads EAGVAQSPRYKIIEKRQSVAFWCNPISGHATLYWYQQILGQGPKLLIQFQNNGVVDDSQLPKDRFSAERLKGVDSTLKIQPAKLEDSAVYLCASSLGTGLYEQYFGPGTRLTVT.

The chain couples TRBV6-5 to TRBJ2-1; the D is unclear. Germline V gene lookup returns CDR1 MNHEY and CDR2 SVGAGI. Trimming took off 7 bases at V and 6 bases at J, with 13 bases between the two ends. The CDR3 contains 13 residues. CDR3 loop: CASTLRPPNEQFF. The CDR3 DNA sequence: TGTGCCAGCACCCTAAGGCCCCCCAATGAGCAGTTCTTC.

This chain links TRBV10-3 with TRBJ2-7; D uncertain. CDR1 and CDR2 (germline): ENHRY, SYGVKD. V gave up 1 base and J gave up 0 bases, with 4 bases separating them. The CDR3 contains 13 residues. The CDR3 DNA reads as TGTGCCATCAGTGAGTACAACTCCTACGAGCAGTACTTC. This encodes CAISEYNSYEQYF.

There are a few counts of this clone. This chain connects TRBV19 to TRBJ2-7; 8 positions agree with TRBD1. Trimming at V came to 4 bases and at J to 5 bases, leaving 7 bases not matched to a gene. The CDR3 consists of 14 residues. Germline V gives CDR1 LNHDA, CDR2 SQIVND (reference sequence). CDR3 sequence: CASSTLDRDDEQYF. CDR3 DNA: TGTGCCAGTAGTACCTTGGACAGGGACGACGAGCAGTACTTC.

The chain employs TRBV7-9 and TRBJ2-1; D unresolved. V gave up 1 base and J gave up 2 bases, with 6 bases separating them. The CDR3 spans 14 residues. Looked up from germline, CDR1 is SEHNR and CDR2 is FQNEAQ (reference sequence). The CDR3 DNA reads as TGTGCCAGCAGCTTAGTTGGGGCCTACAATGAGCAGTTCTTC. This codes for CASSLVGAYNEQFF. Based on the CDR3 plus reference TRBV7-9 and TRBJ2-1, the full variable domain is DTGVSQNPRHKITKRGQNVTFRCDPISEHNRLYWYRQTLGQGPEFLTYFQNEAQLEKSRLLSDRFSAERPKGSFSTLEIQRTEQGDSAMYLCASSLVGAYNEQFFGPGTRLTVL.

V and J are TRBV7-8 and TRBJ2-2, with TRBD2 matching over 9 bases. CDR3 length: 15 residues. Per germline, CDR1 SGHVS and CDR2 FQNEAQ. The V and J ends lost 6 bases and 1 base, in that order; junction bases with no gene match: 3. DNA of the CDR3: TGTGCCAGCAGGGCGACTAGCGGGAACACCGGGGAGCTGTTTTTT. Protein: CASRATSGNTGELFF. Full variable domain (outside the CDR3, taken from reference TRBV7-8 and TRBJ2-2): GAGVSQSPRYKVAKRGQDVALRCDPISGHVSLFWYQQALGQGPEFLTYFQNEAQLDKSGLPSDRFFAERPEGSVSTLKIQRTQQEDSAVYLCASRATSGNTGELFFGEGSRLTVL.

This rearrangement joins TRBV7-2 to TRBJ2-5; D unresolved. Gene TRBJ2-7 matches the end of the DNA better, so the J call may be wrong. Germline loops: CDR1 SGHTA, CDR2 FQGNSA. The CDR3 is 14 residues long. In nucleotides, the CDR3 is TGTGCCAGCAGCCTGGGATATGCAAGCTACGAGCAGTACTTC. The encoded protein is CASSLGYASYEQYF.

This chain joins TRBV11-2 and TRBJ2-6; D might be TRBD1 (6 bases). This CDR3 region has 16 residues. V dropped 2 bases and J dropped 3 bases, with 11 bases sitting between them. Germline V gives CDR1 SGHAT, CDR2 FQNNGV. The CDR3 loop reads CASSLIGGLGANVLTF. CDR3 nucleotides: TGTGCCAGCAGCTTAATAGGGGGTCTTGGGGCCAACGTCCTGACTTTC.

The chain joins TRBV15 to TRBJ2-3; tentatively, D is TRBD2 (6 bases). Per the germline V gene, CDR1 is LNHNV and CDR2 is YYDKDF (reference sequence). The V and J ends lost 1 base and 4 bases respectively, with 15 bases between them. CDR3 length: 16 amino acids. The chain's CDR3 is CATSRANGGSSDTQYF. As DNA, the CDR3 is TGTGCCACCAGCAGAGCTAACGGGGGTAGCTCAGATACGCAGTATTTT.

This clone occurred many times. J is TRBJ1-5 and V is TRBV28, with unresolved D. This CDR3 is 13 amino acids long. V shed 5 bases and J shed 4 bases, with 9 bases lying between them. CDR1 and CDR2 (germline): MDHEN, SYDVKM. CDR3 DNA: TGTGCCAGCAGTCATGACCAGAATCAGCCCCAGCATTTT. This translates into CASSHDQNQPQHF.

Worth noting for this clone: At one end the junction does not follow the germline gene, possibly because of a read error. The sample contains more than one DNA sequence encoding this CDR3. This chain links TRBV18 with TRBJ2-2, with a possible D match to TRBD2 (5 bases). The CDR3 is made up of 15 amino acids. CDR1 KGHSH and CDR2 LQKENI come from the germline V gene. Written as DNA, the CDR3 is TGTGCCAGCTCACAAGAGCGGACGAACACCGGGGAGCTGTTCTTT. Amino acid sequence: CASSQERTNTGELFF.

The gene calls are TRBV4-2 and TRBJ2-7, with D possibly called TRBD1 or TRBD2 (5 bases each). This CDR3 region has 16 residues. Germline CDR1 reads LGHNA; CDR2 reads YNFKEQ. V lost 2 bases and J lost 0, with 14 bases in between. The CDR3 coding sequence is TGTGCCAGCAGCCAACATCCGGGACCAGACTCCTACGAGCAGTACTTC. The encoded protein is CASSQHPGPDSYEQYF.

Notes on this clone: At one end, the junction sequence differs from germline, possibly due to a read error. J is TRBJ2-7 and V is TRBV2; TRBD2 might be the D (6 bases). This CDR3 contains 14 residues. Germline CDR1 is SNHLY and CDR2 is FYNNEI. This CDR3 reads CASSEGVAAYEQYF. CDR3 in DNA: TGTGCCAGCAGCGAAGGTGTAGCGGCCTACGAGCAGTACTTC. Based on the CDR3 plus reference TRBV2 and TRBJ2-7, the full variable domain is EPEVTQTPSHQVTQMGQEVILRCVPISNHLYFYWYRQILGQKVEFLVSFYNNEISEKSEIFDDQFSVERPDGSNFTLKIRSTKLEDSAMYFCASSEGVAAYEQYFGPGTRLTVT.

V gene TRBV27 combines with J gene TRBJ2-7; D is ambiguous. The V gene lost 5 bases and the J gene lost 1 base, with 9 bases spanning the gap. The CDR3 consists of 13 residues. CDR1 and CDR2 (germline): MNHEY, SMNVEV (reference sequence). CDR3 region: CASSDNLSYEQYF. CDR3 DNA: TGTGCCAGCAGTGACAATTTGTCCTACGAGCAGTACTTC.

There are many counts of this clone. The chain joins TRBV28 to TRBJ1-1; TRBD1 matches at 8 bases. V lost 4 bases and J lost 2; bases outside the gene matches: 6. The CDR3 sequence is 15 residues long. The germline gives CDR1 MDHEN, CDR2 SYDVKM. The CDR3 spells CASSSLTGDNTEAFF. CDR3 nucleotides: TGTGCCAGCAGTTCCCTGACAGGGGACAACACTGAAGCTTTCTTT.